A selection of T cell receptor beta chains follows, all from one sample in a study of monozygotic twins with inflammatory bowel disease. No DNA is given; TCRdb re-called the 5' RACE reads and lists each CDR3 protein once. Its table lists more than 350,000 distinct CDR3 sequences. Material for sequencing was blood. The receptor set was obtained from a human donor with ulcerative colitis or Crohn's disease, or a healthy co-twin of an affected twin (not recorded which). Both conserved end residues are part of each CDR3.

j_call: TRBJ1-1
v_call: TRBV11-3
cdr3_aa: CASSSDPQGTAFF

j_call: TRBJ2-1
v_call: TRBV27
cdr3_aa: CASRMGGGNNEQFF

j_call: TRBJ2-7
v_call: TRBV7-2
cdr3_aa: CASSLLQGYPYEQYF

j_call: TRBJ1-1
v_call: TRBV30
cdr3_aa: CAWSDRMNTEAFF

j_call: TRBJ1-5
v_call: TRBV10-3
cdr3_aa: CAISEGQAGGSNQPQHF

j_call: TRBJ2-3
v_call: TRBV20-1
cdr3_aa: CSARFLAGTTDTQYF

j_call: TRBJ2-1
v_call: TRBV24-1
cdr3_aa: CATSDFPLTSGSEQFF

j_call: TRBJ1-5
v_call: TRBV5-1
cdr3_aa: CASSERGGTQHF

j_call: TRBJ2-1
v_call: TRBV20-1
cdr3_aa: CSASAGGSYNEQFF

j_call: TRBJ1-2
v_call: TRBV19
cdr3_aa: CASTPWSSNYGYTF

j_call: TRBJ1-2
v_call: TRBV6-2/TRBV6-3
cdr3_aa: CASGEDSTGTNYGYTF

j_call: TRBJ2-2
v_call: TRBV20-1
cdr3_aa: CSASGDLKNTGELFF

j_call: TRBJ1-1
v_call: TRBV4-2
cdr3_aa: CASSQESYSEAFF

j_call: TRBJ2-2
v_call: TRBV5-1
cdr3_aa: CASSRDRVTGELFF

j_call: TRBJ1-5
v_call: TRBV12-3/TRBV12-4
cdr3_aa: CASSPQDGPQHF

j_call: TRBJ1-2
v_call: TRBV7-9
cdr3_aa: CASSLNNVVGVGGYTF

j_call: TRBJ2-5
v_call: TRBV29-1
cdr3_aa: CSVGRTSGETQYF

j_call: TRBJ1-1
v_call: TRBV12-3/TRBV12-4
cdr3_aa: CASSSGPVDTEAFF

j_call: TRBJ1-4
v_call: TRBV10-3
cdr3_aa: CAISESEGKLFF

j_call: TRBJ1-5
v_call: TRBV20-1
cdr3_aa: CSARDRARNNQPQHF

j_call: TRBJ2-7
v_call: TRBV11-2
cdr3_aa: CASSFSPGRLDEQYF

j_call: TRBJ1-5
v_call: TRBV12-3/TRBV12-4
cdr3_aa: CASSFAGPSNQPQHF

j_call: TRBJ1-1
v_call: TRBV7-2
cdr3_aa: CASSLGGSTEAFF

j_call: TRBJ2-7
v_call: TRBV7-6
cdr3_aa: CASSLRSAQGDEQYF

j_call: TRBJ2-3
v_call: TRBV27
cdr3_aa: CASKVPSAGSGTYTDTQYF

j_call: TRBJ1-2
v_call: TRBV20-1
cdr3_aa: CSAREGEGAWAGYTF

j_call: TRBJ1-3
v_call: TRBV12-3/TRBV12-4
cdr3_aa: CASSSSSGNTIYF